This T cell receptor beta chain was sequenced during a study of T cell changes during pregnancy in multiple sclerosis. Clones were sequenced by immunoSEQ multiplex PCR, and TCRdb holds only the in-frame ones, with some missing. The sample comprises about 80,000 clones, around 90% of which are singletons, and around 3% rests with the top ten. This clonotype was obtained from a female donor with multiple sclerosis, enrolled in a pregnancy study. The specimen comprised peripheral blood, sampled before pregnancy.

The CDR3 nucleotides are TGTGCCAGCAGCGTAGGTGGCAGCGGGAACACTGAAGCTTTCTTT. Protein: CASSVGGSGNTEAFF. This chain links TRBV9 with TRBJ1-1; D gene unclear. CDR3 size: 15 residues. Germline assignment: CDR1 SGDLS and CDR2 YYNGEE. V was clipped by 0 bases and J by 1 base, with 10 bases between them. The full variable domain, with the rest looked up from reference TRBV9 and TRBJ1-1, is DSGVTQTPKHLITATGQRVTLRCSPRSGDLSVYWYQQSLDQGLQFLIQYYNGEERAKGNILERFSAQQFPDLHSELNLSSLELGDSALYFCASSVGGSGNTEAFFGQGTRLTVV.